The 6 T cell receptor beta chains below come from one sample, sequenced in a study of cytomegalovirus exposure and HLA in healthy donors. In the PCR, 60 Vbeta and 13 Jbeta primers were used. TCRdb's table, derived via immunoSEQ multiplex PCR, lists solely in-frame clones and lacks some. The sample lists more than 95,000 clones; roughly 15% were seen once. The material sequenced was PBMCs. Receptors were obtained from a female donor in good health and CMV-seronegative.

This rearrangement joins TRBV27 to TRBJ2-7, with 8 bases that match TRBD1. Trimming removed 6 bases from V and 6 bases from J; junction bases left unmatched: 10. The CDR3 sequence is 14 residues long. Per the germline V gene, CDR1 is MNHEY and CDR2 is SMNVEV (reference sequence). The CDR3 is CASRIRGQAREQYF. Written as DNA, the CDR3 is TGTGCCAGCAGAATCAGGGGGCAGGCGCGCGAGCAGTACTTC.

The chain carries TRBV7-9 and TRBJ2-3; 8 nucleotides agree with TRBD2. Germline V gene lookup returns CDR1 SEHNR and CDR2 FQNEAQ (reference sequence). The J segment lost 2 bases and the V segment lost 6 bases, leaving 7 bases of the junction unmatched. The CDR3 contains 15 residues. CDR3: CASRPGLAATDTQYF. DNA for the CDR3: TGTGCCAGCAGGCCCGGACTAGCCGCCACAGATACGCAGTATTTT.

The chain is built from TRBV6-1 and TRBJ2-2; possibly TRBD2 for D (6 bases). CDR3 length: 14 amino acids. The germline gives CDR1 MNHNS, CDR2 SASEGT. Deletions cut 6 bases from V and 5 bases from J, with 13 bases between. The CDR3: CASSGGFKTGELFF. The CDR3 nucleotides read TGTGCCAGCAGCGGGGGTTTTAAGACCGGGGAGCTGTTTTTT.

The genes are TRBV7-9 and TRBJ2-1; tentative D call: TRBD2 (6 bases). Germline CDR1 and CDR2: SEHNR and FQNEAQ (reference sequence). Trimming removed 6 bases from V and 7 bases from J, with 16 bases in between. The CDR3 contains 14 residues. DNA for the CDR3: TGTGCCAGCAGGACTAGAAGCTCCAATAATGAGCAGTTCTTC. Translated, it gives CASRTRSSNNEQFF. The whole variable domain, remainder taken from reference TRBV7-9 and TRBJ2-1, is DTGVSQNPRHKITKRGQNVTFRCDPISEHNRLYWYRQTLGQGPEFLTYFQNEAQLEKSRLLSDRFSAERPKGSFSTLEIQRTEQGDSAMYLCASRTRSSNNEQFFGPGTRLTVL.

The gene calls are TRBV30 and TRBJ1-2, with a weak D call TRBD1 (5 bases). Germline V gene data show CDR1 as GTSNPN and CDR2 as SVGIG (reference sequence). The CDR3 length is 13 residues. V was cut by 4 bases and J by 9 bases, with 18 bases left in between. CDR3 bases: TGTGCCTGGACCCCCTCGGGGGAGAGGAGCTACACCTTC. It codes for CAWTPSGERSYTF.

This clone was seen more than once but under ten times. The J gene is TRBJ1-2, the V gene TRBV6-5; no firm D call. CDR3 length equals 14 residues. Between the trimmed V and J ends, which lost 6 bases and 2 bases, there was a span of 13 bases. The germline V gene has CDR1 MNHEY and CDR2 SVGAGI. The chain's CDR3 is CASRPSFANYGYTF. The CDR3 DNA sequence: TGTGCCAGCAGGCCGAGTTTTGCGAACTATGGCTACACCTTC.